The rows below give T cell receptor beta chains drawn from one sample of a study of OX40 agonist ivuxolimab in advanced cancers. Clones were read by immunoSEQ multiplex PCR, and TCRdb kept only the in-frame ones, dropping some. The sample lists about 25,000 clones; about 82% were seen once. Sequencing used CD4+ or CD8+ T cells sorted from blood, obtained in a trial of the OX40 agonist ivuxolimab. The receptors stem from an adult with an advanced solid tumor such as melanoma, head and neck, liver or kidney cancer. Each CDR3 is given with its conserved first and last residue. Fields, in order: D gene, CDR3 length, clone size, J gene, V gene, CDR3 protein, CDR3 DNA. The D gene is left open where the match is weak. Not every row has a clone size; where given, it reads once, few, many or a size class.

d_gene: TRBD1; len: 15; abundance: -; j_gene: TRBJ2-7; v_gene: TRBV27; CDR3aa: CASSLTGQVLYEQYF; CDR3nt: TGTGCCAGCAGTTTAACCGGACAGGTCCTCTACGAGCAGTACTTC
d_gene: TRBD2; len: 15; abundance: -; j_gene: TRBJ2-3; v_gene: TRBV5-6; CDR3aa: CASSPTSGSTDTQYF; CDR3nt: TGTGCCAGCAGCCCGACTAGCGGGAGCACAGATACGCAGTATTTT
d_gene: -; len: 14; abundance: -; j_gene: TRBJ1-2; v_gene: TRBV19; CDR3aa: CASSILGGNYGYTF; CDR3nt: TGTGCCAGTAGTATACTCGGGGGCAACTATGGCTACACCTTC
d_gene: -; len: 13; abundance: -; j_gene: TRBJ1-1; v_gene: TRBV30; CDR3aa: CAWSRGRDTEAFF; CDR3nt: TGTGCCTGGAGCCGCGGGAGGGACACTGAAGCTTTCTTT
d_gene: TRBD1; len: 14; abundance: -; j_gene: TRBJ1-1; v_gene: TRBV4-1; CDR3aa: CASSHRDRDPEAFF; CDR3nt: TGCGCCAGCAGTCACCGGGACAGGGACCCTGAAGCTTTCTTT
d_gene: -; len: 13; abundance: -; j_gene: TRBJ2-1; v_gene: TRBV30; CDR3aa: CAWGNSLYNEQFF; CDR3nt: TGTGCCTGGGGGAACTCCCTGTACAATGAGCAGTTCTTC
d_gene: TRBD1; len: 15; abundance: -; j_gene: TRBJ1-2; v_gene: TRBV29-1; CDR3aa: CSVEDRDRGYYGYTF; CDR3nt: TGCAGCGTTGAAGATCGGGACAGGGGTTATTATGGCTACACCTTC
d_gene: -; len: 15; abundance: -; j_gene: TRBJ2-1; v_gene: TRBV19; CDR3aa: CASSIVASGYNEQFF; CDR3nt: TGTGCCAGTAGTATAGTAGCCAGCGGGTACAATGAGCAGTTCTTC
d_gene: TRBD1; len: 15; abundance: -; j_gene: TRBJ2-7; v_gene: TRBV7-2; CDR3aa: CASSFGTGGTYEQYF; CDR3nt: TGTGCCAGCAGCTTCGGGACAGGGGGTACCTACGAGCAGTACTTC
d_gene: TRBD1; len: 17; abundance: once; j_gene: TRBJ2-2; v_gene: TRBV4-1; CDR3aa: CASSHPRQGANTGELFF; CDR3nt: TGCGCCAGCAGCCATCCCAGACAGGGTGCGAACACCGGGGAGCTGTTTTTT
d_gene: -; len: 11; abundance: -; j_gene: TRBJ2-1; v_gene: TRBV12-5; CDR3aa: CASDNGVGGFF; CDR3nt: TGTGCTAGTGACAACGGGGTCGGGGGGTTCTTC
d_gene: -; len: 15; abundance: -; j_gene: TRBJ2-7; v_gene: TRBV5-6; CDR3aa: CASSSVGVMVNEQYF; CDR3nt: TGTGCCAGCAGCTCCGTGGGGGTTATGGTGAACGAGCAGTACTTC
d_gene: TRBD1; len: 15; abundance: -; j_gene: TRBJ1-6; v_gene: TRBV5-6; CDR3aa: CASSPGQSLNSPLHF; CDR3nt: TGTGCCAGCAGCCCGGGACAGAGCCTGAATTCACCCCTCCACTTT
d_gene: -; len: 12; abundance: -; j_gene: TRBJ2-7; v_gene: TRBV4-1; CDR3aa: CASSQDLFEQYF; CDR3nt: TGCGCCAGCAGCCAAGACCTCTTCGAGCAGTACTTC
d_gene: TRBD2; len: 14; abundance: once; j_gene: TRBJ2-7; v_gene: TRBV23-1; CDR3aa: CASSQSQRDYEQYF; CDR3nt: TGCGCCAGCAGTCAATCCCAGCGGGACTACGAGCAGTACTTC
d_gene: TRBD1; len: 13; abundance: -; j_gene: TRBJ2-1; v_gene: TRBV19; CDR3aa: CASSMKGANEQFF; CDR3nt: TGTGCCAGTAGTATGAAGGGGGCCAATGAGCAGTTCTTC
d_gene: TRBD2; len: 19; abundance: -; j_gene: TRBJ2-3; v_gene: TRBV4-1; CDR3aa: CASSQDPQRGFLGTDTQYF; CDR3nt: TGCGCCAGCAGCCAAGATCCCCAGCGGGGCTTCTTAGGCACAGATACGCAGTATTTT
d_gene: -; len: 16; abundance: -; j_gene: TRBJ2-2; v_gene: TRBV18; CDR3aa: CASSPPTASNTGELFF; CDR3nt: TGTGCCAGCTCACCACCCACGGCGTCGAACACCGGGGAGCTGTTTTTT
d_gene: TRBD2; len: 14; abundance: -; j_gene: TRBJ2-2; v_gene: TRBV10-3; CDR3aa: CAISDGREMGELFF; CDR3nt: TGTGCCATCAGTGACGGGAGGGAGATGGGGGAGCTGTTTTTT
d_gene: TRBD2; len: 15; abundance: few; j_gene: TRBJ2-2; v_gene: TRBV4-2; CDR3aa: CASSQLAGDTGELFF; CDR3nt: TGTGCCAGCAGCCAACTAGCGGGGGACACCGGGGAGCTGTTTTTT
d_gene: TRBD1; len: 17; abundance: -; j_gene: TRBJ2-3; v_gene: TRBV10-3; CDR3aa: CAISETIGTGNTDTQYF; CDR3nt: TGTGCCATCAGTGAGACCATCGGGACAGGTAATACAGATACGCAGTATTTT
d_gene: TRBD1; len: 14; abundance: -; j_gene: TRBJ2-7; v_gene: TRBV29-1; CDR3aa: CSVGTGPGHYEQYF; CDR3nt: TGCAGCGTTGGGACAGGCCCAGGCCACTACGAGCAGTACTTC
d_gene: TRBD2; len: 14; abundance: -; j_gene: TRBJ2-1; v_gene: TRBV6-4; CDR3aa: CASSDGTSGNEQFF; CDR3nt: TGTGCCAGCAGTGACGGGACTAGCGGCAATGAGCAGTTCTTC
d_gene: TRBD1; len: 17; abundance: -; j_gene: TRBJ2-5; v_gene: TRBV7-7; CDR3aa: CASSLARDRGRQETQYF; CDR3nt: TGTGCTAGCAGCTTAGCCCGAGACAGGGGGAGGCAAGAGACCCAGTACTTC
d_gene: TRBD2; len: 18; abundance: -; j_gene: TRBJ2-3; v_gene: TRBV7-9; CDR3aa: CASSFTLETSVKHHGQYF; CDR3nt: TGTGCCAGCAGCTTTACACTCGAGACTAGCGTAAAGCACCACGGGCAGTATTTT
d_gene: -; len: 16; abundance: -; j_gene: TRBJ1-1; v_gene: TRBV9; CDR3aa: CASSLTTGGRDTEAFF; CDR3nt: TGTGCCAGCAGTTTGACAACCGGGGGGAGAGACACTGAAGCTTTCTTT
d_gene: -; len: 16; abundance: -; j_gene: TRBJ1-4; v_gene: TRBV7-6; CDR3aa: CASSLGYSSTNEKLFF; CDR3nt: TGTGCCAGCAGCTTAGGGTACAGCTCAACTAATGAAAAACTGTTTTTT
d_gene: -; len: 13; abundance: -; j_gene: TRBJ1-2; v_gene: TRBV25-1; CDR3aa: CASSATGYSGYTF; CDR3nt: TGTGCCAGCAGTGCAACAGGGTACAGTGGCTACACCTTC
d_gene: TRBD2; len: 17; abundance: -; j_gene: TRBJ2-1; v_gene: TRBV13; CDR3aa: CASSILGGLSGINEQFF; CDR3nt: TGTGCCAGCAGCATACTTGGCGGGCTGAGCGGGATTAATGAGCAGTTCTTC
d_gene: -; len: 12; abundance: -; j_gene: TRBJ2-1; v_gene: TRBV5-4; CDR3aa: CASSLEGPREFF; CDR3nt: TGTGCCAGCAGCTTGGAAGGGCCTAGGGAGTTCTTC
d_gene: TRBD2; len: 17; abundance: -; j_gene: TRBJ2-7; v_gene: TRBV4-1; CDR3aa: CASSQEGSSGGAYEQYF; CDR3nt: TGCGCCAGCAGCCAAGAGGGCTCTAGCGGGGGGGCCTACGAGCAGTACTTC
d_gene: -; len: 14; abundance: -; j_gene: TRBJ2-7; v_gene: TRBV19; CDR3aa: CASSIMEGPYEQYF; CDR3nt: TGTGCCAGTAGTATAATGGAGGGGCCCTACGAGCAGTACTTC
d_gene: -; len: 13; abundance: -; j_gene: TRBJ1-2; v_gene: TRBV18; CDR3aa: CASSPPRDPGYTF; CDR3nt: TGTGCCAGCTCACCACCCAGGGATCCTGGCTACACCTTC
d_gene: TRBD2; len: 15; abundance: -; j_gene: TRBJ2-7; v_gene: TRBV11-2; CDR3aa: CASSLEKREGDEQYF; CDR3nt: TGTGCCAGCAGCTTAGAAAAGCGGGAGGGGGACGAGCAGTACTTC
d_gene: -; len: 10; abundance: -; j_gene: TRBJ2-5; v_gene: TRBV11-2; CDR3aa: CATGVETQYF; CDR3nt: TGTGCCACTGGGGTGGAGACCCAGTACTTC
d_gene: -; len: 13; abundance: -; j_gene: TRBJ1-4; v_gene: TRBV4-1; CDR3aa: CASSQDPNEKLFF; CDR3nt: TGCGCCAGCAGCCAAGATCCTAATGAAAAACTGTTTTTT
d_gene: -; len: 14; abundance: -; j_gene: TRBJ1-1; v_gene: TRBV15; CDR3aa: CATSGVSAYTEAFF; CDR3nt: TGTGCCACCAGCGGGGTCAGCGCTTACACTGAAGCTTTCTTT
d_gene: TRBD1; len: 15; abundance: -; j_gene: TRBJ1-1; v_gene: TRBV19; CDR3aa: CASSWTGLSNTEAFF; CDR3nt: TGTGCCAGTAGTTGGACAGGGCTGTCGAACACTGAAGCTTTCTTT
d_gene: TRBD2; len: 14; abundance: once; j_gene: TRBJ2-2; v_gene: TRBV30; CDR3aa: CAWSVGGYTGELFF; CDR3nt: TGTGCCTGGAGTGTCGGGGGGTACACCGGGGAGCTGTTTTTT
d_gene: -; len: 13; abundance: -; j_gene: TRBJ2-7; v_gene: TRBV11-3; CDR3aa: CASSLEPSYEQYF; CDR3nt: TGTGCCAGCAGCTTAGAGCCCTCCTACGAGCAGTACTTC
d_gene: TRBD2; len: 16; abundance: -; j_gene: TRBJ2-5; v_gene: TRBV9; CDR3aa: CASSVGVAGVEETQYF; CDR3nt: TGTGCCAGCAGCGTCGGGGTAGCGGGAGTGGAGGAGACCCAGTACTTC
d_gene: TRBD1; len: 14; abundance: -; j_gene: TRBJ1-5; v_gene: TRBV28; CDR3aa: CASSPTGVVEPQHF; CDR3nt: TGTGCCAGCAGTCCGACAGGGGTTGTAGAGCCCCAGCATTTT
d_gene: -; len: 15; abundance: -; j_gene: TRBJ2-7; v_gene: TRBV11-2; CDR3aa: CASSLGGTAAYEQYF; CDR3nt: TGTGCCAGCAGCTTAGGAGGGACCGCCGCCTACGAGCAGTACTTC